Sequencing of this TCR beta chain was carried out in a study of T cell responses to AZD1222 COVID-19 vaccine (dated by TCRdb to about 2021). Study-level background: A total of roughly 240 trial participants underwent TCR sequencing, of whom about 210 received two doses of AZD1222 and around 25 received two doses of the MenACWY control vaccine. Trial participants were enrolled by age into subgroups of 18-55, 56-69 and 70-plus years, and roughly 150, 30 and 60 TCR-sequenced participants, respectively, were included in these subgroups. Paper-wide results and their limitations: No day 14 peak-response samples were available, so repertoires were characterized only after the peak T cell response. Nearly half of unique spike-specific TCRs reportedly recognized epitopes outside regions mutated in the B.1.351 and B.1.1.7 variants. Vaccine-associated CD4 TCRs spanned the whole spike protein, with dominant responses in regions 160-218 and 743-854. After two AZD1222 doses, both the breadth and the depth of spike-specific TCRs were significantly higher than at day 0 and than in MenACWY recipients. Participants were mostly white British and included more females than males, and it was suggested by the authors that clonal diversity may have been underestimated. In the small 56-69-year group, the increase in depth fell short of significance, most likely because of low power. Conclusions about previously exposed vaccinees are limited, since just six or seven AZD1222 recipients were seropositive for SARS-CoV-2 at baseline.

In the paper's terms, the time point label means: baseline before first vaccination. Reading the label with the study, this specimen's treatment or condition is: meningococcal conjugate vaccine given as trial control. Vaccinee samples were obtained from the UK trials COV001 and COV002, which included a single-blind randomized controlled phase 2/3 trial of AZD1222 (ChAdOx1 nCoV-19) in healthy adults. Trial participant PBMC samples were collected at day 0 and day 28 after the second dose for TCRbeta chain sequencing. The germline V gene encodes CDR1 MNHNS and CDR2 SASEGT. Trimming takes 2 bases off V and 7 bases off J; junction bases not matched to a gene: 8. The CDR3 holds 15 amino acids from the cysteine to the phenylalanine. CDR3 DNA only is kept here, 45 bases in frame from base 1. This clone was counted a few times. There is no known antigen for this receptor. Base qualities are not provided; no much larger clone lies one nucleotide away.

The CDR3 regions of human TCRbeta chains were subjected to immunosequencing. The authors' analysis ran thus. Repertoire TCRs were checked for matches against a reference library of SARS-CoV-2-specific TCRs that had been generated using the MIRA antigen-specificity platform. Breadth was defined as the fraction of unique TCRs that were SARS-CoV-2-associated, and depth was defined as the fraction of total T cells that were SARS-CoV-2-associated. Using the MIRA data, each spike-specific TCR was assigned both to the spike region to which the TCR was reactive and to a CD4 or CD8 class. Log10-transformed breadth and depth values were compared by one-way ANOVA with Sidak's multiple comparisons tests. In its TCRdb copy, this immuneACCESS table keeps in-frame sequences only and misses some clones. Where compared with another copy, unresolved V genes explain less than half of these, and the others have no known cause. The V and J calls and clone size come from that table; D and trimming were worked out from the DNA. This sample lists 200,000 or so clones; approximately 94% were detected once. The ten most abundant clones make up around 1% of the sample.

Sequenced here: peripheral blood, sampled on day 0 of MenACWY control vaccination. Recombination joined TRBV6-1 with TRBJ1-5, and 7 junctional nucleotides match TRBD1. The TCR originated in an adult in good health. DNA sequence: TGTGCCAGCAGTGAACAGGGCAGGGGGGGACAGCCCCAGCATTTT. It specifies CASSEQGRGGQPQHF.